One sample yielded the 27 T cell receptor beta chains listed below, sequenced in a study of T cells after somatic rescue of genetic block (dated by TCRdb to 2018 to 2021). The library came from the immunoSEQ multiplex PCR assay. The immuneACCESS repertoire file appears here via TCRdb, limited to in-frame rearrangements. These files lack a portion of the clones; in checked studies, under half of the deficit traces to unresolved V genes, and the cause of the others is not known. This sample lists 9,500 to 12,000 clones; 78% were detected once. Around 7.9% of the sample is in the top ten clones. Sequenced material: peripheral blood mononuclear cells (PBMCs). The receptors shown here come from a boy aged 5-17 years.

The J gene is TRBJ2-1, the V gene TRBV7-4; maybe TRBD2 (5 bases). The CDR3 length is 15 residues. V lost 1 base to trimming and J lost 3 bases, with 10 bases between them. The germline V gene encodes CDR1 SGHVT and CDR2 SQSDAQ. The CDR3 protein is CASSLVLGSYNEQFF. CDR3 nucleotide sequence: TGTGCCAGCAGCTTAGTATTGGGGAGCTACAATGAGCAGTTCTTC.

For the CDR3, the DNA is TGTGCCAGCAGTCCGCGCCCCGGGCCTCCCTACGAGCAGTACTTC. It specifies CASSPRPGPPYEQYF. The chain joins TRBV28 to TRBJ2-7; D gene uncertain. Trimming took off 5 bases at V and 2 bases at J, with 16 bases between the two ends. CDR1 is MDHEN and CDR2 is SYDVKM in the germline V gene. The CDR3 contains 15 residues.

V gene TRBV4-1 combines with J gene TRBJ2-6; D gene unclear. Trimming cost V 1 base and J 4 bases, with 14 bases left between them. Germline assignment: CDR1 MGHRA and CDR2 YSYEKL. The CDR3 covers 17 residues. The CDR3 loop reads CASSQAPGRSGANVLTF. Written as DNA, the CDR3 is TGCGCCAGCAGCCAAGCCCCCGGCCGTTCAGGGGCCAACGTCCTGACTTTC.

The chain combines TRBV10-3 with TRBJ2-5, with D unresolved. This CDR3 comprises 12 residues. The germline gives CDR1 ENHRY, CDR2 SYGVKD. The V end lost 2 bases, the J end lost 1 base, and 2 bases lay between the germline ends. The CDR3 DNA sequence: TGTGCCATCAGTGAGGTCCAAGAGACCCAGTACTTC. Amino acids: CAISEVQETQYF.

The chain links TRBV27 to TRBJ2-7; 11 positions match TRBD2. V lost 1 base and J lost 3; bases outside the gene matches: 8. The germline gives CDR1 MNHEY, CDR2 SMNVEV (reference sequence). CDR3 length: 17 residues. CDR3 nucleotides: TGTGCCAGCAGTTTATACGGACTAGCGGGCAAAATCTACGAGCAGTACTTC. This translates into CASSLYGLAGKIYEQYF.

The rearrangement joins TRBV18 to TRBJ2-7; 7 positions agree with TRBD1. This CDR3 region has 14 residues. From germline, CDR1 is KGHSH and CDR2 LQKENI. Trimming at V came to 1 base and at J to 0 bases, leaving 0 bases not matched to a gene. CDR3 region: CASSPQGASYEQYF. The CDR3 DNA reads TGTGCCAGCTCACCACAGGGGGCCTCCTACGAGCAGTACTTC. The variable domain in full, completed from reference TRBV18 and TRBJ2-7, reads NAGVMQNPRHLVRRRGQEARLRCSPMKGHSHVYWYRQLPEEGLKFMVYLQKENIIDESGMPKERFSAEFPKEGPSILRIQQVVRGDSAAYFCASSPQGASYEQYFGPGTRLTVT.

The chain combines TRBV19 with TRBJ2-2; D is uncertain. Germline V gene lookup returns CDR1 LNHDA and CDR2 SQIVND (reference sequence). The CDR3 is 14 amino acids. Trimming removed 4 bases from V and 1 base from J, with 7 bases in between. The CDR3 region is CASSKVGNTGELFF. The CDR3 DNA reads TGTGCCAGTAGTAAGGTGGGGAACACCGGGGAGCTGTTTTTT.

This chain connects TRBV4-3 to TRBJ2-5; the match to TRBD2 covers 11 bases. CDR1 and CDR2 from the germline V gene are LGHNA and YSLEER. Trimming cost V 0 bases and J 6 bases; bases outside gene matches: 6. This CDR3 has 16 amino acids. Here the CDR3 reads CASSQEHSGGAQTQYF. As DNA, the CDR3 is TGCGCCAGCAGCCAAGAACATAGCGGGGGGGCCCAGACCCAGTACTTC.

A single count supports this clone. The chain links TRBV11-2 to TRBJ2-5; D may be TRBD2 (5 bases). Trimming took off 5 bases at V and 4 bases at J, with 11 bases between the two ends. This CDR3 has 13 residues. CDR1 and CDR2 (germline): SGHAT, FQNNGV. The CDR3 sequence: CASSKGVGETQYF. The CDR3 nucleotides are TGTGCCAGCAGCAAGGGAGTTGGAGAGACCCAGTACTTC.

The CDR3 DNA follows: TGTGCCAGCAGCCAAACTAGCGGGGGAGGCAATGAGCAGTTCTTC. This sequence encodes CASSQTSGGGNEQFF. V and J are TRBV7-6 and TRBJ2-1; 11 bases agree with TRBD2. V gave up 5 bases and J gave up 6 bases; unmatched junction bases: 6. Germline V lookup: CDR1 SGHVS, CDR2 FNYEAQ. The CDR3 is made up of 15 amino acids.

The J gene is TRBJ2-5, the V gene TRBV10-2, with D possibly matching TRBD2 (5 bases). The CDR3 length is 14 residues. Trimming removed 7 bases at V and 5 bases at J, with 17 bases between. The germline V gene has CDR1 WSHSY and CDR2 SAAADI. The CDR3 coding sequence is TGCGCCAGCACGAAAGGCCGGGGTTTGGAGACCCAGTACTTC. Translated, it gives CASTKGRGLETQYF.

V usage is TRBV10-3 and J usage is TRBJ1-2; D might be TRBD1 (6 bases). This CDR3 comprises 16 residues. The ends were cut back, 3 bases at V and 2 bases at J, with 16 bases in the middle. Germline loops: CDR1 ENHRY, CDR2 SYGVKD. CDR3 region: CAISDAHREKNYGYTF. The DNA for the CDR3 is TGTGCCATCAGTGATGCCCACAGGGAGAAGAACTATGGCTACACCTTC.

The V call is TRBV11-3, the J call TRBJ2-7, with D perhaps matching TRBD1 (6 bases). V was pared by 5 bases and J by 6 bases, with 17 bases between. The CDR3 consists of 14 residues. CDR1 and CDR2 from the germline V gene are SGHNT and YENEEA. CDR3: CASSLAPGQSEQYF. For the CDR3, the DNA is TGTGCCAGCAGCCTAGCCCCAGGACAGAGCGAGCAGTACTTC.

The V and J genes are TRBV5-1 and TRBJ2-1, with a tentative D call TRBD2 (6 bases). Trimming stripped 0 bases from V and 4 bases from J, with 14 bases between. The CDR3 length is 16 residues. Germline CDR1 reads SGHRS; CDR2 reads YFSETQ. This CDR3 is CASSLAGLAQYNEQFF. CDR3 bases: TGCGCCAGCAGCTTGGCCGGCCTAGCGCAGTACAATGAGCAGTTCTTC. Looking up the rest from reference TRBV5-1 and TRBJ2-1 gives the full variable domain: KAGVTQTPRYLIKTRGQQVTLSCSPISGHRSVSWYQQTPGQGLQFLFEYFSETQRNKGNFPGRFSGRQFSNSRSEMNVSTLELGDSALYLCASSLAGLAQYNEQFFGPGTRLTVL.

The chain combines TRBV7-2 with TRBJ2-2; D remains ambiguous. The CDR3 loop spans 13 amino acids. Germline V gives CDR1 SGHTA, CDR2 FQGNSA. Trimming removed 2 bases at V and 6 bases at J, with 7 bases between. CDR3 region: CASSLPHPGELFF. The CDR3 DNA follows: TGTGCCAGCAGCTTACCCCACCCCGGGGAGCTGTTTTTT.

The chain has TRBV11-3 and TRBJ2-7, with 7 bases aligning to TRBD2. CDR3 length: 15 amino acids. Germline CDR1 is SGHNT and CDR2 is YENEEA. The J segment lost 1 base and the V segment lost 5 bases, leaving 8 bases of the junction unmatched. CDR3 nucleotide sequence: TGTGCCAGCAGCCACGGCGGGGGTGGGTCCTACGAGCAGTACTTC. Its translation: CASSHGGGGSYEQYF.

This clone has just one count. The V call is TRBV15, the J call TRBJ1-1; D perhaps matches TRBD1 (6 bases). The V end lost 2 bases, the J end lost 0 bases, and 13 bases lay between the germline ends. The CDR3 is 16 amino acids. Germline values: CDR1 LNHNV, CDR2 YYDKDF (reference sequence). CDR3 DNA sequence: TGTGCCACCAGCAGATGGCAGGGGTCCCTGAACACTGAAGCTTTCTTT. It translates to CATSRWQGSLNTEAFF.

The chain has TRBV5-5 and TRBJ1-2; no definite D call. The CDR3 has 14 amino acids. CDR1 is SGHKS, CDR2 YYEKEE, per germline (reference sequence). The germline V and J ends were trimmed by 0 bases and 0 bases, with 6 bases remaining between them. CDR3 DNA: TGTGCCAGCAGCTTGGGGGCCGCTAACTATGGCTACACCTTC. It translates to CASSLGAANYGYTF.

The chain recombines TRBV6-6 with TRBJ1-1; D remains unclear. The V end lost 7 bases, the J end lost 0 bases, and 15 bases lay between the germline ends. Germline V gene data show CDR1 as MNHNY and CDR2 as SVGAGI (reference sequence). The CDR3 has 15 amino acids. CDR3 bases: TGTGCCAGCACCCACCCGGGAAGCATGAACACTGAAGCTTTCTTT. Translating gives CASTHPGSMNTEAFF.

The J gene is TRBJ2-7, the V gene TRBV18; D call uncertain. The CDR3 is 13 residues long. V was shortened by 3 bases and J by 3 bases, with 9 bases between the two germline ends. CDR1 KGHSH and CDR2 LQKENI come from the germline V gene. CDR3 bases: TGTGCCAGCTCACCGGCCAGTTACTACGAGCAGTACTTC. Its protein is CASSPASYYEQYF.

This chain joins TRBV5-5 and TRBJ2-7; D is possibly TRBD1 (5 bases). Trimming removed 4 bases at V and 1 base at J, with 12 bases between. CDR1 and CDR2 from the germline V gene are SGHKS and YYEKEE (reference sequence). The CDR3 is made up of 14 amino acids. The CDR3 region is CASSQGTASYEQYF. In nucleotides, the CDR3 is TGTGCCAGCAGCCAGGGAACAGCATCCTACGAGCAGTACTTC.

The rearrangement joins TRBV2 to TRBJ2-5; a weak D match, TRBD2 (6 bases). Germline V gene data show CDR1 as SNHLY and CDR2 as FYNNEI. The CDR3 is made up of 14 amino acids. The V end was cut by 6 bases, the J end by 3 bases, with 14 bases between. The CDR3 is CASRLYLAKETQYF. CDR3 nucleotides: TGTGCCAGCAGGCTTTACCTAGCGAAAGAGACCCAGTACTTC.

The chain joins TRBV4-1 to TRBJ1-1; D gene uncertain. Germline lookup yields CDR1 MGHRA and CDR2 YSYEKL. Trimming took 0 bases from V and 7 from J, leaving 6 bases between them. The CDR3 runs 12 residues. CDR3 loop: CASSQDGLEAFF. The DNA of the CDR3 is TGCGCCAGCAGCCAAGACGGTCTTGAAGCTTTCTTT.

This rearrangement joins TRBV7-3 to TRBJ2-5, with a tentative D call TRBD1 (6 bases). Trimming removed 6 bases from V and 0 bases from J, with 8 bases in between. This CDR3 is 13 amino acids long. CDR1 SGHTA and CDR2 FQGTGA come from the germline V gene. For the CDR3, the DNA is TGTGCCAGCAGTAGGGGGTACCAAGAGACCCAGTACTTC. Protein product: CASSRGYQETQYF.

The rearrangement uses TRBV7-2 and TRBJ1-1, with D uncertain. V lost 5 bases and J 10 bases, leaving 17 bases between the germline ends. Germline CDR1 is SGHTA and CDR2 is FQGNSA. The CDR3 loop spans 13 amino acids. The CDR3 is CASSTRLTPAAFF. DNA for the CDR3: TGTGCCAGCAGCACCCGCTTGACCCCGGCAGCTTTCTTT.

The rearrangement links TRBV19 to TRBJ1-3; tentatively, D is TRBD1 (5 bases). Germline V gives CDR1 LNHDA, CDR2 SQIVND (reference sequence). V was clipped by 5 bases and J by 0 bases, with 14 bases between them. The CDR3 loop spans 16 amino acids. As DNA, the CDR3 is TGTGCCAGTAGTTTCGGGGCCTTGGTCTCTGGAAACACCATATATTTT. Its translation is CASSFGALVSGNTIYF.

This clone occurred a few times. The genes are TRBV29-1 and TRBJ2-3; TRBD1 aligns across 8 bases. The J segment lost 5 bases and the V segment lost 4 bases, leaving 8 bases of the junction unmatched. Germline values: CDR1 SQVTM, CDR2 ANQGSEA. This CDR3 has 14 residues. CDR3 residues: CSVGGGQVVDTQYF. CDR3 in DNA: TGCAGCGTTGGTGGGGGACAGGTCGTAGATACGCAGTATTTT.